This T cell receptor beta chain was captured by sequencing in a study of early T cells in non-severe SARS-CoV-2 infection. Turning to the study itself: Sequenced bulk RNA came from whole blood that was unsorted, and chains were unpaired.

Study-wide results and caveats: There was a bias toward anti-spike CD8 responses in VDJdb matching, which missed private and CD4 specificities.

This clonotype was recorded a few times. The antigen is undetermined. A clone one base away is much larger, so this may be a read error. Unique molecular identifiers were added to individual cDNA molecules. TCRdb passed the 5' RACE reads through MiXCR, listing each CDR3 protein once. Altogether about 77,000 distinct CDR3 sequences are present, more than 9% being singletons, with the ten largest covering approximately 4.9%. This sequence originates from an adult who was a healthcare worker with PCR-confirmed SARS-CoV-2 infection or an uninfected control (not recorded which). Sequenced sample: whole blood.

The CDR3 region has the DNA TGCGCCAGCAGCTTCCGGGGCACTGAAGCTTTCTTT. The encoded protein is CASSFRGTEAFF. The chain recombines TRBV5-1 with TRBJ1-1; D not certain. Germline V gives CDR1 SGHRS, CDR2 YFSETQ. The CDR3 is made up of 12 amino acids. The V end lost 2 bases, the J end lost 4 bases, and 6 bases lay between the germline ends.